The 27 T cell receptor beta chains below were found in one sample sequenced in a study of cytomegalovirus exposure and HLA in healthy donors. A multiplex PCR was run with 60 Vbeta primers and 13 Jbeta primers. Sequencing used immunoSEQ multiplex PCR; TCRdb keeps in-frame clones, though not all of them. The sample includes roughly 120,000 clones, around 69% of them seen just once. The sample consisted of PBMCs. These receptors were taken from a man aged 45 to 65 in good health and CMV-seropositive.

This sequence joins TRBV5-4 and TRBJ2-2; 9 positions match TRBD2. The CDR3 has 17 amino acids. V was pared by 4 bases and J by 6 bases, with 13 bases of the junction left unmatched. CDR1 is SGHNT, CDR2 YYREEE, per germline (reference sequence). CDR3 DNA: TGTGCCAGCAGCGTCCCCATGGCGGGAGGGCGAGCCGGGGAGCTGTTTTTT. The encoded protein is CASSVPMAGGRAGELFF.

The J gene is TRBJ2-7, the V gene TRBV11-3; 10 nucleotides line up with TRBD1. J gave up 5 bases and V 4 bases, and 8 bases lay outside the gene matches. The germline V gene has CDR1 SGHNT and CDR2 YENEEA. This CDR3 region has 15 residues. The CDR3 sequence is CASSSFKTGGNEQYF. For the CDR3, the DNA is TGTGCCAGCAGCTCTTTTAAGACAGGGGGCAACGAGCAGTACTTC.

This rearrangement joins TRBV9 to TRBJ1-5, with D perhaps TRBD1 (6 bases). The CDR3 extends over 11 amino acids. Germline V CDR1 and CDR2: SGDLS, YYNGEE. V lost 0 bases to trimming and J lost 16 bases, with 11 bases between them. CDR3 in DNA: TGTGCCAGCAGCGTAGTAACAGGGAAACATTTT. Residues: CASSVVTGKHF.

This chain joins TRBV5-4 and TRBJ2-2; 14 bases line up with TRBD2. CDR1 and CDR2 from the germline V gene are SGHNT and YYREEE (reference sequence). Trimming cost V 3 bases and J 5 bases; bases outside gene matches: 3. The CDR3 has 16 residues. For the CDR3, the DNA is TGTGCCAGCAGCTCAGGACTAGCGGGGGGAACCGGGGAGCTGTTTTTT. It encodes CASSSGLAGGTGELFF.

Turning to this clone: The germline gene is not matched at one end of the junction; a read error may be the cause. The V call is TRBV7-9, the J call TRBJ1-4; D call uncertain. The germline gives CDR1 SEHNR, CDR2 FQNEAQ (reference sequence). The CDR3 covers 11 residues. The CDR3 coding sequence is TGTTCCAGCAGCTTAGGGAGGACGGAGTTTTTT. Residues: CSSSLGRTEFF.

This chain links TRBV7-9 with TRBJ2-3; D is ambiguous. CDR3 length equals 13 residues. The V end was cut by 5 bases, the J end by 4 bases, with 10 bases between. CDR1 and CDR2 from the germline V gene are SEHNR and FQNEAQ (reference sequence). The CDR3 spells CASSPPGSDTQYF. CDR3 sequence (DNA): TGTGCCAGCAGCCCCCCGGGTTCAGATACGCAGTATTTT.

This chain uses TRBV4-3 with TRBJ1-2; 9 nucleotides align to TRBD1. The length of the CDR3 is 16 residues. CDR1 and CDR2 (germline): LGHNA, YSLEER. The V gene end was trimmed by 0 bases and the J gene end by 4 bases; junction bases not matched to a gene: 6. CDR3 sequence (DNA): TGCGCCAGCAGCCAAGATTTAGGGACAGGGCTCTATGGCTACACCTTC. Translating it yields CASSQDLGTGLYGYTF.

The chain has TRBV5-8 and TRBJ1-3; 7 nucleotides align to TRBD1. Germline CDR1 is SGHTS and CDR2 is YDEGEE. The CDR3 has 15 residues. V shed 2 bases and J 2 bases; nucleotides not matched to a gene: 4. In nucleotides, the CDR3 is TGTGCCAGCAGCTTAAGAGGGGGCACTGGAAACACCATATATTTT. It specifies CASSLRGGTGNTIYF.

V is TRBV6-4 and J is TRBJ1-1, with D possibly TRBD1 on 5 matching bases. Germline V gives CDR1 MRHNA, CDR2 SNTAGT. The CDR3 covers 14 residues. V was pared by 3 bases and J by 4 bases, with 12 bases between. Here the CDR3 reads CASSESGGLTEAFF. CDR3 coding DNA: TGTGCCAGCAGTGAGAGCGGGGGTCTCACTGAAGCTTTCTTT.

The chain joins TRBV9 to TRBJ1-2, with 8 bases fitting TRBD1. This CDR3 comprises 15 residues. Germline V gene data show CDR1 as SGDLS and CDR2 as YYNGEE. The trim removed 0 bases at V and 6 bases at J, leaving 7 bases unmatched. The CDR3 region is CASSVEAGGYDGYTF. CDR3 bases: TGTGCCAGCAGCGTAGAGGCAGGGGGCTACGATGGCTACACCTTC.

The chain employs TRBV27 and TRBJ1-1; D is uncertain. The CDR3 has 13 residues. Germline V gene sequence: CDR1 MNHEY, CDR2 SMNVEV (reference sequence). The V end lost 5 bases, the J end lost 2 bases, and 9 bases lay between the germline ends. The CDR3 is CASSVQLNTEAFF. Here the CDR3 DNA reads TGTGCCAGCAGTGTACAGCTAAACACTGAAGCTTTCTTT.

The rearrangement joins TRBV13 to TRBJ1-3; 9 nucleotides agree with TRBD1. The V and J ends lost 5 bases and 4 bases, in that order; junction bases with no gene match: 3. This CDR3 contains 14 residues. Germline lookup yields CDR1 PRHDT and CDR2 FYEKMQ (reference sequence). CDR3 protein: CASSQGQGGNTIYF. The CDR3, as DNA: TGTGCCAGCAGCCAGGGACAGGGAGGAAACACCATATATTTT.

This clone is medium-sized by share. Other DNA sequences in this sample translate to the same CDR3. J is TRBJ1-2 and V is TRBV6-5, with TRBD1 identical over 11 bases. CDR3 size: 16 residues. V shed 0 bases and J 4 bases; nucleotides not matched to a gene: 4. Per germline, CDR1 MNHEY and CDR2 SVGAGI. The CDR3 nucleotides are TGTGCCAGCAGTTACTCTCGGACAGGGGGCAGCTATGGCTACACCTTC. Translation gives CASSYSRTGGSYGYTF.

This chain uses TRBV9 with TRBJ2-2; D may be TRBD2 (5 bases). Germline CDR1 SGDLS, CDR2 YYNGEE. Trimming took 3 bases from V and 7 from J, leaving 13 bases between them. This CDR3 contains 14 residues. This chain's CDR3 is CASSGGLGDGELFF. The CDR3 DNA sequence: TGTGCCAGCAGCGGAGGACTTGGCGACGGGGAGCTGTTTTTT. The variable domain in full, completed from reference TRBV9 and TRBJ2-2, reads DSGVTQTPKHLITATGQRVTLRCSPRSGDLSVYWYQQSLDQGLQFLIQYYNGEERAKGNILERFSAQQFPDLHSELNLSSLELGDSALYFCASSGGLGDGELFFGEGSRLTVL.

In this sample, this clone turned up once. The V call is TRBV6-6, the J call TRBJ2-1; no firm D call. The germline CDR1 and CDR2 sequences are MNHNY and SVGAGI (reference sequence). Trimming cost V 2 bases and J 4 bases, with 9 bases left between them. This CDR3 is built from 14 residues. CDR3 loop: CASSYAAVYNEQFF. CDR3 DNA sequence: TGTGCCAGCAGTTACGCGGCAGTTTACAATGAGCAGTTCTTC.

The chain recombines TRBV5-6 with TRBJ1-1, with D possibly TRBD1 on 5 matching bases. Trimming removed 3 bases from V and 3 bases from J, with 15 bases in between. Germline V gives CDR1 SGHDT, CDR2 YYEEEE. The CDR3 is made up of 15 amino acids. CDR3 DNA sequence: TGTGCCAGCAGCTCCCCGATGACGGGGGACACTGAAGCTTTCTTT. Protein product: CASSSPMTGDTEAFF.

The J gene is TRBJ2-7, the V gene TRBV11-2, with D unclear. The CDR3 extends over 14 amino acids. V shed 1 base and J shed 3 bases, with 10 bases lying between them. Germline assignment: CDR1 SGHAT and CDR2 FQNNGV. This CDR3 reads CASSLVPDYYEQYF. As DNA, the CDR3 is TGTGCCAGCAGCTTAGTCCCAGATTACTACGAGCAGTACTTC.

The rearrangement uses TRBV6-5 and TRBJ2-3, with 9 bases identical to TRBD1. The V gene end was trimmed by 5 bases and the J gene end by 4 bases; junction bases not matched to a gene: 4. The CDR3 is made up of 14 amino acids. Germline-derived CDR1 and CDR2 are MNHEY and SVGAGI. The CDR3 nucleotides are TGTGCCAGCAGTGAAAACAGGGGGCCAGATACGCAGTATTTT. Translating gives CASSENRGPDTQYF.

V and J are TRBV18 and TRBJ2-5, with D tentatively TRBD2 (6 bases). CDR1 KGHSH and CDR2 LQKENI come from the germline V gene. The CDR3 consists of 14 residues. Deletions cut 3 bases from V and 3 bases from J, with 11 bases between. The CDR3 spells CASSPGGGKETQYF. CDR3 DNA sequence: TGTGCCAGCTCACCGGGAGGAGGGAAAGAGACCCAGTACTTC. The full variable domain, rest sourced from reference TRBV18 and TRBJ2-5, is NAGVMQNPRHLVRRRGQEARLRCSPMKGHSHVYWYRQLPEEGLKFMVYLQKENIIDESGMPKERFSAEFPKEGPSILRIQQVVRGDSAAYFCASSPGGGKETQYFGPGTRLLVL.

V usage is TRBV6-6 and J usage is TRBJ1-1, with 9 bases matching TRBD1. V lost 2 bases and J lost 3; bases outside the gene matches: 7. The CDR3 length is 16 residues. Germline assignment: CDR1 MNHNY and CDR2 SVGAGI (reference sequence). Here the CDR3 reads CASSYPYRGRYTEAFF. As DNA, the CDR3 is TGTGCCAGCAGTTACCCCTACAGGGGGCGGTACACTGAAGCTTTCTTT.

The CDR3 DNA reads TGCAGCGTTGAAGATCGGAGGGGTGAAAAACTGTTTTTT. Protein sequence: CSVEDRRGEKLFF. The genes are TRBV29-1 and TRBJ1-4; D possibly corresponds to TRBD1 (5 bases). Germline-derived CDR1 and CDR2 are SQVTM and ANQGSEA. This CDR3 is built from 13 residues. V gave up 0 bases and J gave up 7 bases, with 9 bases separating them.

This chain uses TRBV2 with TRBJ2-1; D ambiguous. Germline loops: CDR1 SNHLY, CDR2 FYNNEI. This CDR3 is 14 amino acids long. Trimming pared 7 bases from V and 11 bases from J, leaving 21 bases between. CDR3 region: CASKRDTPTMQQFF. The CDR3 bases are TGTGCCAGCAAGAGAGACACCCCTACAATGCAGCAGTTCTTC.

J is TRBJ2-7 and V is TRBV29-1; tentatively, D is TRBD1 (5 bases). The germline CDR1 and CDR2 sequences are SQVTM and ANQGSEA. This CDR3 comprises 13 residues. Trimming took 4 bases from V and 2 from J, leaving 12 bases between them. The CDR3 is CSVGDRGPYEQYF. CDR3 in DNA: TGCAGCGTTGGCGACAGAGGACCCTACGAGCAGTACTTC.

V gene TRBV5-6 combines with J gene TRBJ2-7, with TRBD2 identical over 8 bases. With V trimmed by 4 bases and J by 3 bases, 6 bases remained unmatched. This CDR3 has 14 residues. Per the germline V gene, CDR1 is SGHDT and CDR2 is YYEEEE. The CDR3 is CASSLEAGGYEQYF. The CDR3 bases are TGTGCCAGCAGCCTGGAGGCGGGGGGCTACGAGCAGTACTTC.

V gene TRBV27 combines with J gene TRBJ1-1; 9 bases align to TRBD1. After removal of 6 bases from V and 4 bases from J, the junction contained 9 bases not matched to a gene. The CDR3 covers 15 residues. CDR1 MNHEY and CDR2 SMNVEV come from the germline V gene (reference sequence). CDR3 coding DNA: TGTGCCAGCAGGGCTCACCGGGACAGGGCCACTGAAGCTTTCTTT. Amino acid sequence: CASRAHRDRATEAFF.

This clone showed up just once. This chain links TRBV6-5 with TRBJ2-7; D is ambiguous. Trimming pared 5 bases from V and 5 bases from J, leaving 19 bases between. Germline V gives CDR1 MNHEY, CDR2 SVGAGI. This CDR3 comprises 15 residues. The CDR3 DNA is TGTGCCAGCAGTCAACCTCATAAGAGGATCGACGAGCAGTACTTC. This translates into CASSQPHKRIDEQYF.

This chain connects TRBV6-1 to TRBJ2-1, with D possibly TRBD1 on 7 matching bases. Trimming stripped 3 bases from V and 6 bases from J, with 12 bases between. The germline V gene encodes CDR1 MNHNS and CDR2 SASEGT. The CDR3 runs 14 residues. Written as DNA, the CDR3 is TGTGCCAGCAGTGATAACAGGGGAGGCAATGAGCAGTTCTTC. Amino acids: CASSDNRGGNEQFF.